This TCR beta chain was documented in a study of blood T cell repertoires in COVID-19. Study summary: Donors in the United States, Italy and Spain gave samples during acute or convalescent COVID-19.

Deletions cut 4 bases from V and 10 bases from J, with 11 bases between. The CDR3 is 11 residues long. Germline CDR1 SQVTM, CDR2 ANQGSEA. TCRdb's table, derived via immunoSEQ multiplex PCR, lists solely in-frame clones and lacks some. The table lists about 260,000 clones, 88% of them singletons. This clonotype originated in a man aged 55-75 years who had recovered from COVID-19. Sequenced sample: peripheral blood. The gene calls are TRBV29-1 and TRBJ1-3; D possibly corresponds to TRBD1 (5 bases). CDR3 residues: CSVVQRGTIYF. The CDR3 DNA is TGCAGCGTTGTCCAGCGGGGGACCATATATTTT.